This T cell receptor beta chain was recorded in a study of cytomegalovirus exposure and HLA in healthy donors (TCRdb year 2017). Regarding the study in general: In an earlier analysis of some 550 of the donors, 276 Gb of sequence data and 90 million to 120 million unique TCR beta sequences from about 179 million T cells were reported. An early release covering roughly 600 HLA-typed donors comprised 250 to 350 gigabases of sequencing data and around 80 million unique TCR sequences. Among the roughly 430 genotyped donors, around 81% belonged to the genetic ancestry cluster associated with self-reported Caucasian donors. The study aimed to test whether cataloging public T cell receptors could reveal signatures of past pathogen exposure. The study used immunosequencing to profile the T cell repertoires of 666 subjects and linked those repertoires to cytomegalovirus serostatus. Besides the first cohort of under 700 subjects, a separate validation cohort made up of over 95 different subjects was used. To predict cytomegalovirus infection status, the study combined high-throughput TCR immunosequencing, statistical association of individual TCRs with disease status, and machine learning. A later analysis re-examined previously published TCR beta repertoires from roughly 650 donors and added high-resolution HLA genotyping to investigate patterns of TCR occurrence. Rather than using new phenotypic data, the later analysis identified candidate immune exposures from TCR beta sequences and from how often those sequences occurred across donors. To decide whether each TCR beta V gene segment behaved as functional or pseudogenic, an earlier analysis of some 540 of the donors relied on high-throughput TCR beta sequencing. Donor age, sex, ethnicity and CMV serostatus were compiled together with the repertoire data. In a later genetic analysis, genome-wide SNP genotypes for about 60% of the 666 donors were used, and that subset was treated as a discovery cohort. Every repertoire in the discovery cohort had been generated on one and the same sequencing platform. Both class I and class II loci were covered by HLA typing, at four-digit resolution. Typing coverage varied by locus: about 620-640 donors for A, B, C, DRB1 and DQB1; some 520 for DQA1; around 610 for DPA1; some 470 for DPB1. Because of strong linkage in the cohort, five DR-DQ haplotypes were treated as single units for association and clustering. Among some 410 genotyped donors of the cohort, an average of approximately 230,000 unique TCR beta nucleotide sequences were sequenced per donor, around 20% of them non-productive.

Including cysteine and phenylalanine, the CDR3 has 14 amino acids. The kept DNA is CDR3 alone, 42 bases in frame from the first base. CDR1 and CDR2, per the germline V gene, are SNHLY and FYNNEI. V is reduced by 5 bases and J by 4 bases, leaving a spacing of 9 bases between them. The cohort consisted of 600 to 700 healthy bone marrow donors. At the time of sampling, every cohort member was nominally healthy, though immune exposures that went unrecorded were likely present. The donor was CMV seropositive and was included in the group of 270 or so seropositive cohort members. A peripheral blood sample was provided by each donor, and peripheral blood mononuclear cells were used for TCR beta sequencing. Genomic DNA was extracted from the blood cell samples with the Qiagen DNeasy Blood Extraction Kit. Concerning this clone itself: The specificity of this receptor is unknown. No base quality values were provided; no much bigger clone lies one nucleotide off.

The paper as a whole reports these results and caveats: A later analysis associated 16,951 TCR beta sequences with specific HLA alleles at a false discovery rate of 0.05. In a later analysis, most CMV-associated TCR beta chains were found to appear HLA-restricted, with HLA associations seemingly driven largely by CMV exposure. A total of roughly 160 TCR beta chains were listed by the study as associated with cytomegalovirus. Immune exposure information for the cohort was limited to CMV serostatus. In a later genetic analysis, a missense DCLRE1C variant was associated with V-gene and J-gene trimming of TCR beta chains, and the association was replicated in an independent cohort. The presence/absence analyses assumed that sequencing depth was roughly uniform across donors, and that assumption may not be true. The 87-base-pair reads could not distinguish some IMGT-functional V segments, including TRBV6-2 and TRBV6-3, so those segments were excluded. Broadly in line with IMGT annotations, most TCR beta V segments showed up in productive rearrangements about 87% or about 30% of the time in an earlier analysis of 587 of the donors. According to a later genetic analysis, donors in an Asian-associated ancestry cluster had fewer N-insertions in productive TCRs than the approximately 670-donor mean. Because counts were too low, approximately 18 rarely observed V segments, including chromosome 9 orphons, were excluded from the earlier analysis of 500 to 700 of the donors. A further reported finding was that TCR beta sequences accurately predicted the HLA-A and HLA-B alleles for most subjects in the first cohort. According to a later analysis, TCR association rates differed among HLA loci, with DRB1 alleles showing the most associated TCRs and HLA-C alleles showing the fewest. Linkage disequilibrium might explain the correlated functional status among segregating V segments, but an unknown experimental factor could not be ruled out. In this cohort, only TCR beta chains were sequenced, and detectable features were limited by the absence of alpha or paired-chain data. Several of the top co-occurrence clusters appeared to be linked to parvovirus B19, influenza, CMV and Epstein-Barr virus, according to a later analysis. It was suggested by the authors that the approach could potentially be generalized to other disease states and immunological phenotypes. Because HLA typing was missing for some donors at each locus, association tests included only the typed subset. Cytomegalovirus status was reported to be diagnosed by the classifier with high specificity and sensitivity in both the original and validation cohorts. Compared with equally common non-associated chains, HLA-associated TCR beta chains in a later analysis were more clonally expanded and had lower generation probabilities. When HLA alleles, especially DR and DQ, strongly co-occurred, TCR associations were difficult to assign to individual alleles. In vitro tests confirmed that three of the cytomegalovirus-associated TCR beta chains recognize cytomegalovirus antigens. Most TCR sequences were seen in very few donors, while some public TCRs were found in many individuals. A cluster of highly shared sequence variants was judged likely to represent a technical artifact of the sequencing pipeline.

The library was prepared using the immunoSEQ multiplex PCR assay. The multiplex PCR relied on a mix of 60 forward primers for TCR Vbeta segments and 13 reverse primers for TCR Jbeta segments. A multiplex PCR assay on genomic DNA amplified the CDR3 region of rearranged TCR beta genes. The Illumina HiSeq System was used to sequence the amplified TCR beta libraries as 87-base-pair reads. Per the original workflow: A later analysis counted approximately 84 million unique TCR beta chains across the 666 repertoires, and around 9.9 million of these chains were shared by at least two donors. Raw reads were error-corrected and collapsed into unique sequences with a nearest-neighbor algorithm that merged closely related sequences to remove PCR and sequencing errors. V, D and J gene segments were assigned by aligning CDR3 sequences to IMGT reference sequences. For a sequence to be retained, a match of at least six nucleotides to both a V gene segment and a J gene segment was required. Rearrangements were called productive when the CDR3 lacked stop codons and stayed in frame with V and J; all others were non-productive. CDR3 was defined by IMGT convention, running from the second conserved V-encoded cysteine to the conserved J-encoded phenylalanine. The earlier analysis of a few hundred of the donors excluded any sequence lacking an unambiguous match to a single V gene segment. In an earlier analysis of roughly 500 of the donors, V segments were called functional above 56.7% productive rearrangements and were called segregating when the between-donor standard deviation exceeded 5%. A statistical classification framework was developed to diagnose cytomegalovirus status using the catalog of TCR beta chain sequences. V and J gene assignment, in a later analysis, came from comparing TCR nucleotide sequences with IMGT/GENE-DB human TR gene sequences. In a later analysis, CDR3 sequences and most-parsimonious VDJ recombination scenarios were assigned using the TCRdist pipeline. In a later analysis, every TCR beta chain was defined by the combination of its CDR3 amino acid sequence and its V-gene family, and reads without a unique V-gene family were dropped. A later analysis removed roughly 590 highly shared, low-generation-probability nucleotide sequences to deal with suspected cross-contamination and a sequencing artifact. A later analysis calculated a clonal expansion index for each public chain from normalized within-repertoire ranks of inferred template counts. A later analysis computed generation probabilities with a VDJ recombination model fitted to out-of-frame rearrangements, and checked the results against IGoR. A later analysis scored TCR-TCR, TCR-HLA and TCR-CMV co-occurrence with hypergeometric tests, applying a repertoire-size bias correction to TCR pairs. To estimate false discovery rates, a later analysis permuted the HLA or CMV assignments 20 times. In a later analysis, co-occurring TCRs were grouped using DBSCAN, with TCRdist sequence similarity added in when clustering inside HLA-allele-positive subsets. Repertoires with fewer than 30,000 or more than 120,000 public chains, plus five repertoires with anomalous nucleotide sharing, were excluded from co-occurrence clustering. TCRdb re-hosts the immuneACCESS table, in-frame sequences only. Its copies lack some clones; in the studies checked, an unresolved V gene accounts for under half of them, and the cause for the rest is not known. V and J calls and clone size follow that table, whereas D and trimming were derived from the DNA. For this sample there are about 260,000 clones; roughly 81% appear just once. Of the sample, about 2% falls within the top ten clones.

The source is a woman in her 40s in good health and CMV-seropositive. The chain was built from TRBV2 and TRBJ2-6; the D gene is perhaps TRBD1, on 5 matching bases. Sequencing was carried out using PBMCs. The CDR3 amino acid sequence is: CASSQGAGANVLTF. The DNA reads TGTGCCAGCAGTCAGGGCGCAGGGGCCAACGTCCTGACTTTC.